What follows are 21 T cell receptor beta chains derived from one specimen sequenced in a study of T cells in Graves' hyperthyroidism and ophthalmopathy. Researchers amplified the TCR beta CDR3 regions from RNA transcripts. An initial round of RT-PCR targeting the TCR CDR3 relied on the HTBI primer set. TCRdb re-called the multiplex PCR reads with MiXCR, one entry per CDR3 protein. This table holds 500,000 to 800,000 distinct CDR3 sequences, 40% to 55% found once. The sequenced material came from peripheral blood or thyroid tissue (not recorded which). The receptors shown here come from an adult man with Graves' disease, either hyperthyroidism or ophthalmopathy (not recorded which).

This clonotype was seen a few times. This may stem from a read error, because a much larger clone lies one nucleotide away. The chain combines TRBV29-1 with TRBJ1-1; D perhaps matches TRBD1 (5 bases). Deletions cut 6 bases from V and 2 bases from J, with 13 bases between. This CDR3 has 13 residues. The germline V gene encodes CDR1 SQVTM and CDR2 ANQGSEA. The CDR3 loop is CSVGVTGNTEAFF. CDR3 coding DNA: TGCAGCGTGGGGGTGACGGGCAACACTGAAGCTTTCTTT.

The chain is built from TRBV20-1 and TRBJ2-7, with 7 bases that match TRBD1. Germline V gives CDR1 DFQATT, CDR2 SNEGSKA (reference sequence). This CDR3 is 14 amino acids long. J gave up 3 bases and V 3 bases, and 8 bases lay outside the gene matches. The chain's CDR3 is CSASSPRQGYEQYF. The CDR3 region has the DNA TGCAGTGCTAGCAGCCCTCGACAGGGCTACGAGCAGTACTTC.

This clonotype turned up a few times. The V and J genes are TRBV20-1 and TRBJ2-2; D ambiguous. V lost 1 base and J lost 0, with 9 bases in between. In germline, CDR1 is DFQATT, CDR2 SNEGSKA (reference sequence). The CDR3 has 15 amino acids. CDR3 DNA sequence: TGCAGTGCTAGAGCAGGAGATTCGAACACCGGGGAGCTGTTTTTT. Its translation is CSARAGDSNTGELFF.

This clonotype has just a few counts. This sequence joins TRBV7-2 and TRBJ1-5, with D unresolved. Germline CDR1 SGHTA, CDR2 FQGNSA. The CDR3 is 16 residues long. The V end lost 5 bases, the J end lost 4 bases, and 18 bases lay between the germline ends. Here the CDR3 reads CASSRLTWGQNQPQHF. The CDR3 DNA sequence: TGTGCCAGCAGCCGACTGACGTGGGGTCAGAATCAGCCCCAGCATTTT.

The chain uses TRBV7-9 and TRBJ1-6, with D maybe TRBD1 (6 bases). CDR1 and CDR2 (germline): SEHNR, FQNEAQ (reference sequence). This CDR3 is 15 amino acids long. The V end was cut by 3 bases, the J end by 8 bases, with 14 bases between. The CDR3 nucleotides are TGTGCCAGCAGCTTGGCAGGGGTGGGGGATTCACCCCTCCACTTT. It is translated as CASSLAGVGDSPLHF.

This clonotype was observed at least ten times. This chain connects TRBV15 to TRBJ2-5; D might be TRBD2 (7 bases). Trimming removed 5 bases from V and 5 bases from J, with 18 bases in between. Germline V gene sequence: CDR1 LNHNV, CDR2 YYDKDF (reference sequence). CDR3 length: 15 amino acids. The CDR3 region has the DNA TGTGCCACCAGCGCATGGGGGGGCGTGGTGGAGACCCAGTACTTC. The encoded protein is CATSAWGGVVETQYF.

This clonotype was observed at least ten times. The chain uses TRBV12-3 or TRBV12-4 and TRBJ1-2, with unresolved D. With 4 bases removed from V and 4 bases from J, the gap between germline ends came to 7 bases. The CDR3 sequence is 12 residues long. CDR3: CASSSTRYGYTF. CDR3 sequence (DNA): TGTGCCAGCAGTTCAACTCGCTATGGCTACACCTTC.

V usage is TRBV19 and J usage is TRBJ2-7, with a tentative D call TRBD2 (5 bases). Per the germline V gene, CDR1 is LNHDA and CDR2 is SQIVND (reference sequence). This CDR3 contains 14 residues. Deletions cut 3 bases from V and 2 bases from J, with 11 bases between. CDR3 in amino acids: CASSMAGETYEQYF. The CDR3 coding sequence is TGTGCCAGTAGTATGGCCGGGGAGACCTACGAGCAGTACTTC.

V is TRBV5-6 and J is TRBJ1-1; D might be TRBD1 (5 bases). The CDR3 has 14 residues. From germline, CDR1 is SGHDT and CDR2 YYEEEE. V was pared by 0 bases and J by 5 bases, with 11 bases between. The CDR3 nucleotides read TGTGCCAGCAGCTTGGGGGTAGGGGCAACTGAAGCTTTCTTT. This sequence encodes CASSLGVGATEAFF.

J is TRBJ1-4 and V is TRBV25-1; TRBD1 might be the D (5 bases). The ends were cut back, 5 bases at V and 10 bases at J, with 23 bases in the middle. CDR3 length: 16 amino acids. The germline gives CDR1 MGHDK, CDR2 SYGVNS. CDR3 nucleotides: TGTGCCAGCAGTTTAGTGGGGGGATCCGAAAGGGGAAAACTGTTTTTT. Its translation: CASSLVGGSERGKLFF.

Ten or more counts support this clonotype. This chain links TRBV12-3 or TRBV12-4 with TRBJ1-2, with D possibly being TRBD1 (5 bases). This CDR3 contains 12 residues. Trimming cost V 10 bases and J 2 bases, with 11 bases left between them. CDR3 sequence: CATWGRNYGYTF. The CDR3 nucleotides are TGTGCCACCTGGGGCCGGAACTATGGCTACACCTTC.

This chain joins TRBV10-3 and TRBJ1-5; possibly TRBD1 for D (5 bases). Germline-derived CDR1 and CDR2 are ENHRY and SYGVKD. The V and J ends lost 8 bases and 5 bases respectively, with 13 bases between them. The CDR3 length is 13 residues. The chain's CDR3 is CAIQAGRDQPQHF. The CDR3 DNA follows: TGTGCCATCCAAGCAGGGAGGGATCAGCCCCAGCATTTT.

A few counts support this clonotype. This chain connects TRBV20-1 to TRBJ1-2; D possibly corresponds to TRBD1 (5 bases). The CDR3 loop spans 16 amino acids. Trimming stripped 3 bases from V and 1 base from J, with 18 bases between. The germline V gene encodes CDR1 DFQATT and CDR2 SNEGSKA (reference sequence). CDR3 residues: CSASAMRGWDNYGYTF. The CDR3 DNA reads TGCAGTGCTAGCGCAATGCGGGGCTGGGATAACTATGGCTACACCTTC.

The chain employs TRBV20-1 and TRBJ1-4; 10 bases match TRBD1. The CDR3 covers 15 residues. Germline CDR1 DFQATT, CDR2 SNEGSKA (reference sequence). Germline trimming cut 0 bases from V and 7 bases from J; bases unmatched to any gene: 5. The CDR3 nucleotides are TGCAGTGCTAGAGATTTGACAGGGGGCTTTGAAAAACTGTTTTTT. Translated: CSARDLTGGFEKLFF.

This clonotype was recorded at least ten times. The chain carries TRBV7-9 and TRBJ1-5, with no clear D. CDR1 is SEHNR and CDR2 is FQNEAQ in the germline V gene (reference sequence). The CDR3 extends over 15 amino acids. Trimming left V 1 base short and J 2 bases short, with 9 bases between. In DNA, the CDR3 is TGTGCCAGCAGCTTAGGAGATGGGGGCAATCAGCCCCAGCATTTT. It specifies CASSLGDGGNQPQHF.

V and J are TRBV20-1 and TRBJ2-7, with D perhaps assigned TRBD1 or TRBD2 (6 bases each). The V gene's germline CDR1 is DFQATT and CDR2 SNEGSKA (reference sequence). The CDR3 length is 14 residues. The CDR3 is CSLRPWGASYEQYF. The CDR3 DNA sequence: TGCAGCTTACGCCCTTGGGGGGCCTCCTACGAGCAGTACTTC.

The rearrangement joins TRBV25-1 to TRBJ1-1; 10 bases are shared with TRBD1. The V gene end was trimmed by 5 bases and the J gene end by 5 bases; junction bases not matched to a gene: 8. Germline V gives CDR1 MGHDK, CDR2 SYGVNS. The CDR3 is made up of 15 amino acids. The CDR3 nucleotides are TGTGCCAGCAGTCACCGGGACAGGGGAAGTACTGAAGCTTTCTTT. Translation: CASSHRDRGSTEAFF.

In this sample, this clonotype turned up a few times. The chain recombines TRBV6-1 with TRBJ2-5; the D call may be TRBD1 or TRBD2 (5 bases each). Germline CDR1 MNHNS, CDR2 SASEGT. This CDR3 has 15 amino acids. Trimming stripped 6 bases from V and 4 bases from J, with 18 bases between. CDR3 nucleotide sequence: TGTGCCAGCAGGGGAGTCCGGGACGTCACAGAGACCCAGTACTTC. It translates to CASRGVRDVTETQYF.

Note on this clonotype: The junction and the germline gene differ at one end; a read error may be behind it. The CDR3: CASSESDEALF. The DNA for the CDR3 is TGCGCCAGCAGCGAATCCGATGAAGCTCTCTTT. This chain joins TRBV5-1 and TRBJ1-1, with D uncertain. The CDR3 covers 11 residues. The germline V gene encodes CDR1 SGHRS and CDR2 YFSETQ.

The table lists this clonotype with many counts. The CDR3: CASSLEQGLDYGYTF. CDR3 coding DNA: TGTGCCAGCAGCTTAGAACAGGGCTTGGACTATGGCTACACCTTC. The chain combines TRBV7-9 with TRBJ1-2; D may be TRBD1 (6 bases). From germline, CDR1 is SEHNR and CDR2 FQNEAQ (reference sequence). V was trimmed by 1 base and J by 3 bases, leaving 12 bases between them. CDR3 size: 15 residues.

The chain couples TRBV15 to TRBJ1-2; D gene unclear. With 3 bases removed from V and 12 bases from J, the gap between germline ends came to 17 bases. Germline CDR1 reads LNHNV; CDR2 reads YYDKDF (reference sequence). CDR3 length equals 13 residues. The CDR3, as DNA: TGTGCCACCAGCAGGACTCGAGGTGGAGGAAACACCTTC. Translating gives CATSRTRGGGNTF. Full variable domain (missing parts from reference TRBV15 and TRBJ1-2): DAMVIQNPRYQVTQFGKPVTLSCSQTLNHNVMYWYQQKSSQAPKLLFHYYDKDFNNEADTPDNFQSRRPNTSFCFLDIRSPGLGDTAMYLCATSRTRGGGNTFGSGTRLTVV.